The 13 T cell receptor beta chains presented below share a single source sample, sequenced in a study of blood T cell repertoires in COVID-19. Only in-frame clones appear in the TCRdb table, and some are missing; sequencing was by immunoSEQ multiplex PCR. In the table there are some 520,000 clones, approximately 92% of which are singletons. Input material: peripheral blood. The receptors shown here come from a man aged 18 to 30 with COVID-19, enrolled during active disease.

This sequence joins TRBV19 and TRBJ1-2; 7 bases align to TRBD1. The CDR3 covers 18 residues. Losses at the gene ends were 6 bases for V and 2 bases for J; bases not matched to a gene: 18. The V gene's germline CDR1 is LNHDA and CDR2 SQIVND (reference sequence). This CDR3 is CASSQIYRDSAPNYGYTF. The DNA of the CDR3 is TGTGCCAGTAGCCAAATTTACCGGGACAGCGCACCGAACTATGGCTACACCTTC.

The chain carries TRBV2 and TRBJ2-7; 11 nucleotides match TRBD2. The CDR3 is 15 residues long. Germline-derived CDR1 and CDR2 are SNHLY and FYNNEI. J was trimmed by 13 bases and V by 1 base; bases with no gene match: 12. The CDR3 loop is CASSEGLLAGGPLYF. The DNA for the CDR3 is TGTGCCAGCAGTGAAGGTCTCCTAGCGGGGGGTCCCCTATACTTC.

The CDR3 is CASSLVGVSVQYF. CDR3 nucleotides: TGCGCCAGCAGCTTGGTCGGGGTTTCGGTGCAGTACTTC. The chain uses TRBV5-1 and TRBJ2-7; perhaps TRBD2 as D (5 bases). The V end was cut by 0 bases, the J end by 9 bases, with 13 bases between. Germline CDR1 and CDR2: SGHRS and YFSETQ. The CDR3 is made up of 13 amino acids.

This clone was recorded only once. The genes are TRBV9 and TRBJ2-2, with 11 bases that match TRBD2. This CDR3 has 16 amino acids. Germline values: CDR1 SGDLS, CDR2 YYNGEE. V lost 4 bases, J lost 2 bases, and 4 bases stayed unmatched. CDR3 region: CASSKLAGDNTGELFF. The DNA of the CDR3 is TGTGCCAGCAGCAAACTAGCGGGGGATAACACCGGGGAGCTGTTTTTT.

This clone was seen only once. The genes are TRBV5-4 and TRBJ2-5; 8 bases are shared with TRBD2. Germline V gene sequence: CDR1 SGHNT, CDR2 YYREEE (reference sequence). The CDR3 is 17 residues long. V lost 6 bases to trimming and J lost 4 bases; unmatched junction nucleotides: 17. This chain's CDR3 is CASIPPGGDGGVETQYF. The CDR3 nucleotides read TGTGCCAGCATTCCTCCGGGGGGGGACGGCGGCGTAGAGACCCAGTACTTC.

This clone was observed a single time. V and J are TRBV18 and TRBJ2-7, with D perhaps matching TRBD2 (5 bases). The CDR3 is made up of 14 amino acids. CDR1 is KGHSH, CDR2 LQKENI, per germline. Trimming stripped 2 bases from V and 2 bases from J, with 10 bases between. The CDR3 DNA reads as TGTGCCAGCTCACCATCCCCGGGAACCTACGAGCAGTACTTC. Encoded protein: CASSPSPGTYEQYF.

This clone was recorded only once. The chain joins TRBV25-1 to TRBJ2-7; D is perhaps TRBD1 (5 bases). The V gene lost 3 bases and the J gene lost 6 bases, with 12 bases spanning the gap. Per germline, CDR1 MGHDK and CDR2 SYGVNS. The CDR3 is 13 residues long. This chain's CDR3 is CASSEHRQGEQYF. As DNA, the CDR3 is TGTGCCAGCAGTGAGCACCGGCAGGGCGAGCAGTACTTC.

This clone was picked up many times. The V gene is TRBV5-6, the J gene TRBJ1-5; 8 positions agree with TRBD1. This CDR3 comprises 15 residues. After removal of 0 bases from V and 4 bases from J, the junction contained 3 bases not matched to a gene. The germline V gene encodes CDR1 SGHDT and CDR2 YYEEEE. CDR3 coding DNA: TGTGCCAGCAGCTTGGGCAGGGGGCGGAATCAGCCCCAGCATTTT. Residues: CASSLGRGRNQPQHF.

The chain employs TRBV6-5 and TRBJ2-7; D is unclear. Germline-derived CDR1 and CDR2 are MNHEY and SVGAGI. V was shortened by 6 bases and J by 2 bases, with 14 bases between the two germline ends. The CDR3 extends over 14 amino acids. The CDR3 sequence is CASRPPRYPYEQYF. The CDR3 DNA reads TGTGCCAGCAGACCTCCGAGGTACCCCTACGAGCAGTACTTC.

A single count supports this clone. The rearrangement joins TRBV5-1 to TRBJ1-5; D gene ambiguous. V was trimmed by 2 bases and J by 5 bases, leaving 8 bases between them. Germline CDR1 is SGHRS and CDR2 is YFSETQ. This CDR3 is built from 13 residues. This CDR3 reads CASSFDGDQPQHF. The CDR3 region has the DNA TGCGCCAGCAGCTTTGACGGGGATCAGCCCCAGCATTTT.

This clone was seen a single time. V usage is TRBV19 and J usage is TRBJ2-1, with D perhaps matching TRBD2 (5 bases). Germline CDR1 LNHDA, CDR2 SQIVND (reference sequence). V lost 1 base to trimming and J lost 6 bases, with 10 bases between them. This CDR3 has 14 residues. The CDR3 protein is CASSIGRRPNEQFF. CDR3 sequence (DNA): TGTGCCAGTAGTATAGGGAGGCGGCCCAATGAGCAGTTCTTC.

Comment on this clone: Additional DNA sequences in this sample encode the identical CDR3. The chain employs TRBV11-2 and TRBJ2-3; 11 bases are shared with TRBD1. Germline CDR1 is SGHAT and CDR2 is FQNNGV. The CDR3 spans 14 residues. The V and J ends lost 3 bases and 6 bases, in that order; junction bases with no gene match: 2. Here the CDR3 DNA reads TGTGCCAGCAGCTTCCGGGACAGGGGGGATACGCAGTATTTT. Translating it yields CASSFRDRGDTQYF.

This chain connects TRBV10-3 to TRBJ2-2; 8 bases are shared with TRBD2. The length of the CDR3 is 16 residues. CDR1 and CDR2 from the germline V gene are ENHRY and SYGVKD. With 3 bases clipped from V and 1 base from J, the junction kept 4 bases outside the gene matches. CDR3 DNA: TGTGCCATCAGTGAAACGGGACTAGGGAACACCGGGGAGCTGTTTTTT. Protein sequence: CAISETGLGNTGELFF.